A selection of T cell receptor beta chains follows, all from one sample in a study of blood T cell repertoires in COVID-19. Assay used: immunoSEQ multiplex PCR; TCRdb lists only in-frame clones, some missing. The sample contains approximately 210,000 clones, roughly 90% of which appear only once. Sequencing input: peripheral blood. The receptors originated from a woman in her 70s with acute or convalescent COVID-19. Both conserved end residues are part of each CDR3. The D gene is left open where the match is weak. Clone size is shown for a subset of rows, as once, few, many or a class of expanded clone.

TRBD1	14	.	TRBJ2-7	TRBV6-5	TGTGCCAGCAGTTCGGGACAGGGGGCTTTCGAGCAGTACTTC	CASSSGQGAFEQYF
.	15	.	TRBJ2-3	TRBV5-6	TGTGCCAGCAGCTTGTACTCGGGGAACACAGATACGCAGTATTTT	CASSLYSGNTDTQYF
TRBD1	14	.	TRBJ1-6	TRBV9	TGTGCCAGCAGCGGAGGACAGGGGTTATCACCCCTCCACTTT	CASSGGQGLSPLHF
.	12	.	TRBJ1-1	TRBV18	TGTGCCAGCTCATCGAGAAGGGGAGAAGCTTTCTTT	CASSSRRGEAFF
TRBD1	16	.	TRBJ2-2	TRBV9	TGTGCCAGCAGCCCGCGGACAGGGAGGAACACCGGGGAGCTGTTTTTT	CASSPRTGRNTGELFF
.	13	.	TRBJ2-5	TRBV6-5	TGTGCCAGCAGTTACTCAATTCGGGAGACCCAGTACTTC	CASSYSIRETQYF
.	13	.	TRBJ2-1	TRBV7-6	TGTGCCAGCAGCTTGGGACTGGACAATGAGCAGTTCTTC	CASSLGLDNEQFF
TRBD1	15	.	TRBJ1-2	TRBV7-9	TGTGCCAGCAGCTTAGGCTGGACAGGGAATAATGGCTACACCTTC	CASSLGWTGNNGYTF
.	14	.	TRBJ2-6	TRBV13	TGTGCCAGCAGCCCACAATCTGGGGCCAACGTCCTGACTTTC	CASSPQSGANVLTF
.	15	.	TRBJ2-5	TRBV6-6	TGTGCCAGCAGTTACCCGACAGGCCGGGGAGAGACCCAGTACTTC	CASSYPTGRGETQYF
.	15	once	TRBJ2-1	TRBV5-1	TGCGCCAGCAGCTTTCAGGCCGGAAACTACAATGAGCAGTTCTTC	CASSFQAGNYNEQFF
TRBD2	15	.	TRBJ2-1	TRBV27	TGTGCCAGCAGATACCGCGGGGGTGGTTACAATGAGCAGTTCTTC	CASRYRGGGYNEQFF
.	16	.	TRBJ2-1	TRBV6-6	TGTGCCAGCAGTTACCCCGCAGGGGTCTTCGGTGGTGAGCAGTTCTTC	CASSYPAGVFGGEQFF
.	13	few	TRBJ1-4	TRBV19	TGTGCCAGTTTGGCCCAGGGATATGAAAAACTGTTTTTT	CASLAQGYEKLFF
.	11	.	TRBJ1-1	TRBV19	TGTGCCAGTATGAGGGGGTTTGAAGCTTTCTTT	CASMRGFEAFF
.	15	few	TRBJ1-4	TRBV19	TGTGCCAGTAGTATTGGACAGACAACTAATGAAAAACTGTTTTTT	CASSIGQTTNEKLFF
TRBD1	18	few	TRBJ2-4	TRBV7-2	TGTGCCAGTGCGCCGGGACAGGGATTTGGATCGGCCAAAAACATTCAGTACTTC	CASAPGQGFGSAKNIQYF
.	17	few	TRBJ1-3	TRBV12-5	TGTGCTAGTGCACCAACGGGAAGACCGACCTCTGGAAACACCATATATTTT	CASAPTGRPTSGNTIYF
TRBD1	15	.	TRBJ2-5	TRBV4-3	TGCGCCAGCAGCCTCCTTGGACAGGCGCAAGAGACCCAGTACTTC	CASSLLGQAQETQYF
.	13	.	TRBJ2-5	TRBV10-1	TGCGCCAACCCATCGTCAGGGAGGGAGACCCAGTACTTC	CANPSSGRETQYF
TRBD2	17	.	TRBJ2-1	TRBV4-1	TGCGCCAGCAGCCAAGAACGGGGCGGGGGGGCCCTCAATGAGCAGTTCTTC	CASSQERGGGALNEQFF
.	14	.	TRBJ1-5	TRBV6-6	TGTGCCAGCAGAGGAGGGAATAGCAATCAGCCCCAGCATTTT	CASRGGNSNQPQHF
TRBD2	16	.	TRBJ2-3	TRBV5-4	TGTGCCAGCAGCTTGGGACTAGCCTCCCCGGTAGATACGCAGTATTTT	CASSLGLASPVDTQYF